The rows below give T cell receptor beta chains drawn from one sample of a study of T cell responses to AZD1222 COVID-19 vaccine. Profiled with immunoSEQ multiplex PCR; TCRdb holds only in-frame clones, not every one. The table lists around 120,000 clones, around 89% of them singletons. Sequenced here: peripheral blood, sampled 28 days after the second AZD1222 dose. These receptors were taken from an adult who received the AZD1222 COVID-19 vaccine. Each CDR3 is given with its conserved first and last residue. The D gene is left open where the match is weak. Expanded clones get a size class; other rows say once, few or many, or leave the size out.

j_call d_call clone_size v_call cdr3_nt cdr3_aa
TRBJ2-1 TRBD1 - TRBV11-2 TGTGCCAGCAGTTCCGGGACAGACAATGAGCAGTTCTTC CASSSGTDNEQFF
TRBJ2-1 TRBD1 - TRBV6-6 TGTGCCAGCAGTAGACAGGGGGCTGGGAATGAGCAGTTCTTC CASSRQGAGNEQFF
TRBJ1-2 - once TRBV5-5 TGTGCCAGCAGCTTCGTGTCAGGGGACTATGGCTACACCTTC CASSFVSGDYGYTF
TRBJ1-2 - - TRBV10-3 TGTGCCATCAGTGAGCCCCGACAGGAGAACTATGGCTACACCTTC CAISEPRQENYGYTF
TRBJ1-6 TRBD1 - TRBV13 TGTGCCAGCAGCTCCGCTACCTTAGGACAGGCCGGGGTTCAATATAATTCACCCCTCCACTTT CASSSATLGQAGVQYNSPLHF
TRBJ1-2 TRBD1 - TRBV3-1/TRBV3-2 TGTGCCAGCAGCTTAGACAGGGACTATGGCTACACCTTC CASSLDRDYGYTF
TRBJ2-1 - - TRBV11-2 TGTGCCAGCAGCTTAGGGCTGAGCCCTTACAATGAGCAGTTCTTC CASSLGLSPYNEQFF
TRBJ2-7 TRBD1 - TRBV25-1 TGTGCCAGCAGCGCCGGGACAGGGGTCTTTTACTTC CASSAGTGVFYF
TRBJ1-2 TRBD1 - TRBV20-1 TGCAGTGCCGGACAGGCTAGCGGCTACACCTTC CSAGQASGYTF
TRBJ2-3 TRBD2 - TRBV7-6 TGTGCCAGCAGCATTAGCGGGGGGGCATATTCGGATACGCAGTATTTT CASSISGGAYSDTQYF
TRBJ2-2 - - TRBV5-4 TGTGCCAGCAGCCCTGACCGTGCGAACACCGGGGAGCTGTTTTTT CASSPDRANTGELFF
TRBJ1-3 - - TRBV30 TGTGCCTGGAGTGTAAGTCGACAGAACTCTGGAAACACCATATATTTT CAWSVSRQNSGNTIYF
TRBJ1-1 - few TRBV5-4 TGTGCCAGCAGCCAAGGGACGGAACCCCCCAGAGGAACTGAAGCTTTCTTT CASSQGTEPPRGTEAFF
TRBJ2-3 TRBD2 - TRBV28 TGTGCCAGCAGTTTAGCTGGGCGGGAGACGCAGTATTTT CASSLAGRETQYF
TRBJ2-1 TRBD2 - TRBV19 TGTGCCAGTAGTCACAGGAGTAGCGGGGCCTCCTACAATGAGCAGTTCTTC CASSHRSSGASYNEQFF
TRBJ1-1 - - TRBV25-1 TGTGCCAGCAGTGAATCAAACAGCCTGAAAGCTTTCTTT CASSESNSLKAFF
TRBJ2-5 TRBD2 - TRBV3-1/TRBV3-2 TGTGCCAGCAGCCAAGCTAGCGGGAGCCGGAGAGAGACCCAGTACTTC CASSQASGSRRETQYF
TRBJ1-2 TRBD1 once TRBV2 TGTGCCAGCAGTGGAGGACCGGGACAGGGGAACTATGGCTACACCTTC CASSGGPGQGNYGYTF
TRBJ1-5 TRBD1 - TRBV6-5 TGTGCCAGCAGTTACTCAGCGGGGACAGGGGATCAGCCCCAGCATTTT CASSYSAGTGDQPQHF
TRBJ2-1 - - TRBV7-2 TGTGCCAGCAGCCCCCTAAGTGTGGGGCTCGGTGAGCAGTTCTTC CASSPLSVGLGEQFF
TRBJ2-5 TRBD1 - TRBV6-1 TGTGCCAGCAGTGATCGGGACAGGCTTATACAAGAGACCCAGTACTTC CASSDRDRLIQETQYF
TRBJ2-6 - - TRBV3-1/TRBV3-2 TGTGCCAGCAGCCACCGCAGGGGTGGGGCCAACGTCCTGACTTTC CASSHRRGGANVLTF
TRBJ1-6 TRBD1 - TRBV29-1 TGCAGCGTGGGACAGGGGTCGGGTTCACCCCTCCACTTT CSVGQGSGSPLHF
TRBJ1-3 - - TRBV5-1 TGCGCCACCAGACAGCTACCTGGGGGAAACACCATATATTTT CATRQLPGGNTIYF
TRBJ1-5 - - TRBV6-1 TGTGCCAGCAGTGAAGAAAGGGCGAGTTGGCATTATCAGCCCCAGCATTTT CASSEERASWHYQPQHF
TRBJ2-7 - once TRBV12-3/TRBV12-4 TGTGCCAGCAGTTTGGGGCTCTACTACGAGCAGTACTTC CASSLGLYYEQYF
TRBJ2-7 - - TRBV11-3 TGTGCCAGCAGCTCGCGACAGCTGACCTACGAGCAGTACTTC CASSSRQLTYEQYF
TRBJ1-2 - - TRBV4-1 TGCGCCAGCAGCCTCATTACGGGCCTGCGGGCCGAGGGCTACACCTTC CASSLITGLRAEGYTF
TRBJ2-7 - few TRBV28 TGTGCCAGCAGCCTCCCCTACGAGCAGTACTTC CASSLPYEQYF
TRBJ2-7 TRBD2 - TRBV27 TGTGCCAGCAGTTTATCGGCGGGGGGACGGAGAGACGAGCAGTACTTC CASSLSAGGRRDEQYF
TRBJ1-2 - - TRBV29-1 TGCAGCGCGGCGGTCGTAGGAAACTATGGCTACACCTTC CSAAVVGNYGYTF
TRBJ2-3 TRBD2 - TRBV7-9 TGTGCCAGCAGCATCCTAGCGGGGGGGCGAGATACGCAGTATTTT CASSILAGGRDTQYF
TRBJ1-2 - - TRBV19 TGTGCCACCAACCCCCTGAGTACAGGGATGATGGACTATGGCTACACCTTC CATNPLSTGMMDYGYTF
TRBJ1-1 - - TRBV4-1 TGCGCCAGCAGCCAAGAGGAGACGGTGAACACTGAAGCTTTCTTT CASSQEETVNTEAFF
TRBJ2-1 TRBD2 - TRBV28 TGTGCCAGCACATTTTCAACCGGGACTAGCACGAATGAGCAGTTCTTC CASTFSTGTSTNEQFF
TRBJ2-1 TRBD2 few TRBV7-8 TGTGCCAGCAGCTTAAAGGGAGGGATTTACGATGAGCAGTTCTTC CASSLKGGIYDEQFF
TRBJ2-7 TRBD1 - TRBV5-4 TGTGCCAGCAGCCCGAAGGGGGCCAACTACGAGCAGTACTTC CASSPKGANYEQYF
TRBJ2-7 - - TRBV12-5 TGTGCTAGTGGTTTGAGGGGGACCACGGGCGAGCAGTACTTC CASGLRGTTGEQYF
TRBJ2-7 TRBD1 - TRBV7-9 TGTGCCAGCAGCCGGACAGGCTACGAGCAGTACTTC CASSRTGYEQYF
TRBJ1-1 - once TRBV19 TGTGCCAGTAGTCCCTTTTGGCAGCCGGGGAACACTGAAGCTTTCTTT CASSPFWQPGNTEAFF
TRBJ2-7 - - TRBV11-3 TGTGCCAGCAGCTCCATGGGACGGACCTACGAGCAGTACTTC CASSSMGRTYEQYF
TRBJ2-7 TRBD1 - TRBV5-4 TGTGCCAGCAGCTTGGGACAGGGGGCGAAGGAGCAGTACTTC CASSLGQGAKEQYF
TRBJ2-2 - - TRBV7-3 TGTGCCAGCAGCTTAATGTCGGCCGGGGAGCTGTTTTTT CASSLMSAGELFF
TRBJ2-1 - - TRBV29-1 TGCAGCGTCGAACCAACAGGGATCGATGAGCAGTTCTTC CSVEPTGIDEQFF
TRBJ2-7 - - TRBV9 TGTGCCAGCAGCGGGGGAAGGTACGGGGATGAGCAGTACTTC CASSGGRYGDEQYF
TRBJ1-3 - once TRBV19 TGTGCCAGTAGTACACCGACAGCAATTGTCTCTGGAAACACCATATATTTT CASSTPTAIVSGNTIYF
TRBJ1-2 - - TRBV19 TGTGCCAGTAGTATCATGGCCTTTAACTATGGCTACACCTTC CASSIMAFNYGYTF
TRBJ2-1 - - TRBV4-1 TGCGCCAGCAGCCAAGATAGAAATGACCATGCCCAGTTCTTC CASSQDRNDHAQFF
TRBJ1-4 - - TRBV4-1 TGCGCCAGCACCAAGCAACAGGGCGAAAAACTGTTTTTT CASTKQQGEKLFF
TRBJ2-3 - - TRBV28 TGTGCCAGCAGTTGGACGTGGGACACCAACACAGATACGCAGTATTTT CASSWTWDTNTDTQYF
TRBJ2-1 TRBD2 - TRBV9 TGTGCCAGCAGCTTAAGCGGGGGGCCGAGCTCCTACAATGAGCAGTTCTTC CASSLSGGPSSYNEQFF
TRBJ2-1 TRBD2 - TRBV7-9 TGTGCCAGCAGCTTCGGGACTAGCGGGAGCCATGAGCAGTTCTTC CASSFGTSGSHEQFF
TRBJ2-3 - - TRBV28 TGTGCCAGCAGTTTCGCGGACGGAAGCACAGATACGCAGTATTTT CASSFADGSTDTQYF
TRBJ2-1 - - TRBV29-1 TGCAGCGTTGAACCGCGGCTAGCCGACTTTGAGCAGTTCTTC CSVEPRLADFEQFF
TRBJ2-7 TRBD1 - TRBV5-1 TGCGCCAGCAGCTTGGTCCAGGGGGCTTCCCACGAGCAGTACTTC CASSLVQGASHEQYF